Each of the 14 T cell receptor beta chains below was sequenced from the same sample in a study of cytomegalovirus exposure and HLA in healthy donors. The PCR used 60 Vbeta and 13 Jbeta primers. Generated by immunoSEQ multiplex PCR, the TCRdb table keeps only in-frame clones and is missing some. The repertoire consists of just under 95,000 clones, with around 85% occurring once and the leading ten covering about 1.2%. Specimen: PBMCs. These receptors were taken from a girl aged 2 to 10 in good health and CMV-seropositive.

This clone appeared once. V gene TRBV30 combines with J gene TRBJ2-7; D might be TRBD2 (7 bases). V was pared by 1 base and J by 2 bases, with 15 bases between. The CDR3 is 15 residues long. Germline loops: CDR1 GTSNPN, CDR2 SVGIG (reference sequence). Here the CDR3 reads CAWSGEGTRAYEQYF. In nucleotides, the CDR3 is TGTGCCTGGAGTGGGGAGGGGACACGTGCCTACGAGCAGTACTTC.

The chain recombines TRBV29-1 with TRBJ1-1, with D possibly TRBD1 on 5 matching bases. CDR3 length: 13 amino acids. V dropped 6 bases and J dropped 4 bases, with 15 bases sitting between them. Germline V lookup: CDR1 SQVTM, CDR2 ANQGSEA. The CDR3 sequence is CSVPRQYGTEAFF. Here the CDR3 DNA reads TGCAGCGTGCCCCGACAGTACGGCACTGAAGCTTTCTTT.

The rearrangement links TRBV29-1 to TRBJ1-2; 9 bases are a match to TRBD1. The V gene end was trimmed by 0 bases and the J gene end by 7 bases; junction bases not matched to a gene: 6. The CDR3 is 14 residues long. Germline assignment: CDR1 SQVTM and CDR2 ANQGSEA. The CDR3 loop reads CSVEDRGQGGGYTF. The CDR3 DNA follows: TGCAGCGTTGAAGATCGGGGACAGGGAGGTGGCTACACCTTC.

The chain links TRBV7-6 to TRBJ1-2, with a possible D match to TRBD1 (6 bases). This CDR3 is built from 15 residues. V was clipped by 6 bases and J by 4 bases, with 18 bases between them. Germline values: CDR1 SGHVS, CDR2 FNYEAQ. The CDR3 DNA reads TGTGCCAGCAGTAAAACAGGGAGAGGTAGCTATGGCTACACCTTC. Encoded protein: CASSKTGRGSYGYTF.

This clone occurred once. The chain combines TRBV5-1 with TRBJ2-7; weak D call: TRBD1 (5 bases). From germline, CDR1 is SGHRS and CDR2 YFSETQ. This CDR3 has 13 residues. V dropped 1 base and J dropped 3 bases, with 8 bases sitting between them. CDR3 region: CASSLQGDYEQYF. CDR3 in DNA: TGCGCCAGCAGCTTGCAGGGCGACTACGAGCAGTACTTC.

This clone was counted a few times. This sequence joins TRBV28 and TRBJ1-5; a possible D gene is TRBD1 (5 bases). Per germline, CDR1 MDHEN and CDR2 SYDVKM. CDR3 length: 13 residues. In DNA form, the CDR3 reads TGTGGTGCGCAAGGACAATTCAATCAGCCCCAGCATTTT. It encodes CGAQGQFNQPQHF.

The CDR3: CASSDRVALYEQYF. The DNA of the CDR3 is TGTGCCAGCAGTGACAGGGTGGCCCTCTACGAGCAGTACTTC. The chain joins TRBV2 to TRBJ2-7; D possibly corresponds to TRBD1 (5 bases). The CDR3 sequence is 14 residues long. Germline values: CDR1 SNHLY, CDR2 FYNNEI. Trimming pared 3 bases from V and 3 bases from J, leaving 12 bases between. The whole variable domain, filled in from reference TRBV2 and TRBJ2-7, reads EPEVTQTPSHQVTQMGQEVILRCVPISNHLYFYWYRQILGQKVEFLVSFYNNEISEKSEIFDDQFSVERPDGSNFTLKIRSTKLEDSAMYFCASSDRVALYEQYFGPGTRLTVT.

This clone was seen only once. The V and J genes are TRBV5-1 and TRBJ1-2; D is perhaps TRBD1 (6 bases). The CDR3 covers 13 residues. The V gene's germline CDR1 is SGHRS and CDR2 YFSETQ. Here the CDR3 DNA reads TGCGCGTCCGGGGGGGGCTCAAACTATGGCTACACCTTC. Protein sequence: CASGGGSNYGYTF.

The chain recombines TRBV28 with TRBJ2-5, with no clear D. Germline CDR1 is MDHEN and CDR2 is SYDVKM. The CDR3 is 15 residues long. V lost 6 bases to trimming and J lost 4 bases, with 18 bases between them. The CDR3 DNA reads TGTGCCAGCAGGCCCTTACGAGGCAGCGTAGAGACCCAGTACTTC. This codes for CASRPLRGSVETQYF.

The gene calls are TRBV4-1 and TRBJ1-4; 7 bases agree with TRBD1. CDR1 and CDR2 (germline): MGHRA, YSYEKL. CDR3 length equals 15 residues. With V trimmed by 4 bases and J by 7 bases, 9 bases remained unmatched. The CDR3 coding sequence is TGCGCCAGCAGCCCCCGGACAGGTCAGCTTGAAAAACTGTTTTTT. The encoded protein is CASSPRTGQLEKLFF.

This clone was recorded a few times. V and J are TRBV6-5 and TRBJ1-2; D gene uncertain. This CDR3 is built from 13 residues. Trimming stripped 6 bases from V and 8 bases from J, with 16 bases between. Looked up from germline, CDR1 is MNHEY and CDR2 is SVGAGI. The CDR3, as DNA: TGTGCCAGCAGCCGAGGCCCTCTATACGGCTACACCTTC. Translating gives CASSRGPLYGYTF.

The chain carries TRBV10-3 and TRBJ1-1; 10 nucleotides match TRBD1. CDR1 ENHRY and CDR2 SYGVKD come from the germline V gene. This CDR3 spans 15 amino acids. V shed 6 bases, J shed 4 bases, and the junction held 8 bases outside the gene matches. The CDR3 region is CAIRQKTGGGTEAFF. For the CDR3, the DNA is TGTGCCATCAGGCAAAAGACAGGGGGCGGCACTGAAGCTTTCTTT.

On this clone: A read error may produce the germline difference seen at one junction end. J is TRBJ1-2 and V is TRBV29-1, with TRBD1 matching 9 bases. The germline V gene encodes CDR1 SQVTM and CDR2 ANQGSEA. The CDR3 consists of 15 residues. DNA for the CDR3: TGCAGCGTTGTACGGACAGGGGTCGAAGAGGGGGGCTACACTTTC. Its translation: CSVVRTGVEEGGYTF.

The chain has TRBV10-3 and TRBJ1-2; D unclear. CDR3 length equals 13 residues. V lost 9 bases, J lost 4 bases, and 15 bases lay in between. Germline CDR1 reads ENHRY; CDR2 reads SYGVKD. The CDR3 DNA is TGTGCCATTCGGGGATCGGAGATCTATGGCTACACCTTC. Translation: CAIRGSEIYGYTF.